Listed here are 27 T cell receptor beta chains from one sample, sequenced in a study of OX40 agonist ivuxolimab in advanced cancers. TCRdb keeps only in-frame clones here, not all; method: immunoSEQ multiplex PCR. The table records fewer than 140,000 clones, about nine tenths of them present only once. Sequenced here: CD4+ or CD8+ T cells sorted from blood, sampled in a trial of the OX40 agonist ivuxolimab. Receptors were obtained from an adult with an advanced solid tumor such as melanoma, head and neck, liver or kidney cancer.

V is TRBV6-1 and J is TRBJ2-7; 8 positions agree with TRBD1. The CDR3 covers 14 residues. With V trimmed by 8 bases and J by 6 bases, 12 bases remained unmatched. Germline-derived CDR1 and CDR2 are MNHNS and SASEGT. The chain's CDR3 is CASGAGTGNVEQYF. As DNA, the CDR3 is TGTGCCAGCGGCGCCGGGACAGGAAATGTCGAGCAGTACTTC.

This clone was seen a handful of times. The chain is built from TRBV30 and TRBJ1-6; TRBD1 might be the D (6 bases). Trimming shortened V by 2 bases and J by 7 bases, and 9 bases separated the two germline ends. The CDR3 totals 13 residues. The V gene's germline CDR1 is GTSNPN and CDR2 SVGIG (reference sequence). The CDR3, as DNA: TGTGCCTGGAGTACAGGGAGCAATTCACCCCTCCACTTT. This translates into CAWSTGSNSPLHF.

CDR3 residues: CASSATTVAQETQYF. CDR3 sequence (DNA): TGTGCCAGCAGTGCGACGACAGTAGCCCAAGAGACCCAGTACTTC. The chain uses TRBV25-1 and TRBJ2-5, with D maybe TRBD1 (5 bases). CDR1 is MGHDK and CDR2 is SYGVNS in the germline V gene. CDR3 length: 15 amino acids. The ends were cut back, 4 bases at V and 1 base at J, with 13 bases in the middle.

This chain links TRBV7-2 with TRBJ2-7, with TRBD1 matching over 9 bases. Germline CDR1 and CDR2: SGHTA and FQGNSA. V gave up 3 bases and J gave up 2 bases; unmatched junction bases: 8. The CDR3 runs to 16 residues. CDR3 in DNA: TGTGCCAGCAGCTTGATACCGGGACAGGGTACCTACGAGCAGTACTTC. Translated: CASSLIPGQGTYEQYF.

The chain has TRBV5-1 and TRBJ1-4, with TRBD1 as a possible D gene (5 bases). The CDR3 loop spans 15 amino acids. Germline assignment: CDR1 SGHRS and CDR2 YFSETQ. Trimming took off 5 bases at V and 0 bases at J, with 11 bases between the two ends. The CDR3 protein is CASRYRPSTNEKLFF. As DNA, the CDR3 is TGCGCCAGCAGATACAGGCCTTCAACTAATGAAAAACTGTTTTTT. Combining the CDR3 with reference TRBV5-1 and TRBJ1-4 gives the whole variable domain KAGVTQTPRYLIKTRGQQVTLSCSPISGHRSVSWYQQTPGQGLQFLFEYFSETQRNKGNFPGRFSGRQFSNSRSEMNVSTLELGDSALYLCASRYRPSTNEKLFFGSGTQLSVL.

The chain couples TRBV5-6 to TRBJ2-7; 9 nucleotides line up with TRBD1. The CDR3 contains 15 residues. The germline V gene encodes CDR1 SGHDT and CDR2 YYEEEE. After removal of 4 bases from V and 2 bases from J, the junction contained 7 bases not matched to a gene. This chain's CDR3 is CASSVRDRATYEQYF. In DNA form, the CDR3 reads TGTGCCAGCAGCGTTAGGGACAGGGCAACCTACGAGCAGTACTTC.

Concerning this clone: The sample contains more than one DNA sequence encoding this CDR3. V and J are TRBV30 and TRBJ1-5; D uncertain. Germline V lookup: CDR1 GTSNPN, CDR2 SVGIG (reference sequence). The CDR3 has 14 residues. V was trimmed by 3 bases and J by 0 bases, leaving 9 bases between them. DNA for the CDR3: TGTGCCTGGAGCGTTCTCCTTAGCAATCAGCCCCAGCATTTT. This translates into CAWSVLLSNQPQHF.

The V and J genes are TRBV7-2 and TRBJ1-5; D gene unclear. Trimming took off 5 bases at V and 5 bases at J, with 10 bases between the two ends. CDR3 size: 13 residues. Germline V gives CDR1 SGHTA, CDR2 FQGNSA. This CDR3 reads CASSPVRDQPQHF. The CDR3 DNA follows: TGTGCCAGCAGCCCCGTTCGAGATCAGCCCCAGCATTTT.

The chain is built from TRBV6-5 and TRBJ1-1; 7 nucleotides line up with TRBD1. CDR3 length: 15 residues. Germline V gene lookup returns CDR1 MNHEY and CDR2 SVGAGI. Trimming removed 6 bases from V and 1 base from J; junction bases left unmatched: 8. CDR3 sequence: CASREQGLGNTEAFF. CDR3 coding DNA: TGTGCCAGCAGGGAACAGGGGTTGGGGAACACTGAAGCTTTCTTT.

The genes are TRBV7-9 and TRBJ2-4, with 12 bases identical to TRBD2. The V gene's germline CDR1 is SEHNR and CDR2 FQNEAQ (reference sequence). J gave up 7 bases and V 5 bases, and 12 bases lay outside the gene matches. The CDR3 is made up of 17 amino acids. The CDR3 loop is CASSQKLAGGRPNIQYF. In DNA form, the CDR3 reads TGTGCCAGCAGCCAGAAACTAGCGGGGGGCCGTCCTAACATTCAGTACTTC.

V usage is TRBV27 and J usage is TRBJ1-2; 8 bases fit TRBD1. CDR1 and CDR2 (germline): MNHEY, SMNVEV (reference sequence). Trimming removed 5 bases from V and 4 bases from J; junction bases left unmatched: 6. The CDR3 consists of 14 residues. CDR3 sequence: CASSPGQGTYGYTF. In nucleotides, the CDR3 is TGTGCCAGCAGTCCTGGACAGGGCACCTATGGCTACACCTTC.

The gene calls are TRBV5-4 and TRBJ2-3; 8 bases are shared with TRBD2. J lost 2 bases, V lost 5 bases, and 4 bases had no gene match. The CDR3 is made up of 14 amino acids. Germline V lookup: CDR1 SGHNT, CDR2 YYREEE (reference sequence). CDR3 sequence reads: CASRLTSDTDTQYF. The CDR3 DNA sequence: TGTGCCAGCAGGTTGACTAGCGACACAGATACGCAGTATTTT.

The rearrangement uses TRBV4-1 and TRBJ2-7; a weak D match, TRBD1 (6 bases). Germline V gene sequence: CDR1 MGHRA, CDR2 YSYEKL. Trimming took off 3 bases at V and 2 bases at J, with 17 bases between the two ends. The CDR3 sequence is 16 residues long. CDR3 in DNA: TGCGCCAGCAGCCATTTACAGGGTAGAATTGCCTACGAGCAGTACTTC. This gives the protein CASSHLQGRIAYEQYF.

The rearrangement uses TRBV18 and TRBJ2-4; D ambiguous. Trimming stripped 2 bases from V and 0 bases from J, with 5 bases between. Germline V CDR1 and CDR2: KGHSH, LQKENI. There are 14 residues in the CDR3. The CDR3 here is CASSPEIAKNIQYF. CDR3 in DNA: TGTGCCAGCTCACCAGAAATAGCCAAAAACATTCAGTACTTC.

This clone was found once. The gene calls are TRBV7-9 and TRBJ1-1; no reliable D call. Deletions cut 7 bases from V and 4 bases from J, with 7 bases between. CDR1 SEHNR and CDR2 FQNEAQ come from the germline V gene (reference sequence). CDR3 size: 11 residues. CDR3 loop: CASTPVTEAFF. CDR3 nucleotides: TGTGCCAGCACCCCCGTCACTGAAGCTTTCTTT.

This clone was counted a few times. V and J are TRBV21-1 and TRBJ1-2; TRBD1 is the table's D call and was not checked against the DNA. TRBV21-1 is listed as a pseudogene. CDR3 length equals 14 residues. In DNA form, the CDR3 reads TGTGCCAGCAGCACCCCGGACAGCACCTATGGCTACACCTTC. This translates into CASSTPDSTYGYTF.

This clone has only a few counts. The gene calls are TRBV30 and TRBJ1-2; no clear D gene. Deletions cut 3 bases from V and 4 bases from J, with 15 bases between. The germline V gene has CDR1 GTSNPN and CDR2 SVGIG (reference sequence). The CDR3 totals 14 residues. CDR3 sequence reads: CAWRLPGIGYGYTF. The CDR3 bases are TGTGCCTGGAGACTCCCGGGTATAGGCTATGGCTACACCTTC. The entire variable domain, with the rest obtained from reference TRBV30 and TRBJ1-2, is as follows: SQTIHQWPATLVQPVGSPLSLECTVEGTSNPNLYWYRQAAGRGLQLLFYSVGIGQISSEVPQNLSASRPQDRQFILSSKKLLLSDSGFYLCAWRLPGIGYGYTFGSGTRLTVV.

The CDR3 DNA reads TGTGCCAGCAGCAGAGAGTACACTGAAGCTTTCTTT. It translates to CASSREYTEAFF. The chain combines TRBV7-9 with TRBJ1-1, with D unresolved. The CDR3 has 12 residues. The V gene's germline CDR1 is SEHNR and CDR2 FQNEAQ (reference sequence). V dropped 5 bases and J dropped 3 bases, with 7 bases sitting between them.

A single count supports this clone. V gene TRBV7-9 combines with J gene TRBJ1-5; D may be TRBD1 (6 bases). The germline gives CDR1 SEHNR, CDR2 FQNEAQ (reference sequence). V shed 5 bases and J shed 6 bases, with 20 bases lying between them. This CDR3 comprises 16 residues. This CDR3 is CASSKGDTPTGQPQHF. CDR3 bases: TGTGCCAGCAGCAAAGGGGACACCCCAACTGGTCAGCCCCAGCATTTT.

The chain uses TRBV30 and TRBJ1-5; D is unclear. The V and J ends lost 7 bases and 10 bases respectively, with 20 bases between them. Germline loops: CDR1 GTSNPN, CDR2 SVGIG (reference sequence). CDR3 length equals 13 residues. CDR3 nucleotide sequence: TGTGCCTATGGAGCCCAGGCCGGTAGCCCCCAGCATTTT. This sequence encodes CAYGAQAGSPQHF.

The chain couples TRBV27 to TRBJ1-2, with D tentatively TRBD1 (6 bases). Germline CDR1 reads MNHEY; CDR2 reads SMNVEV (reference sequence). The CDR3 extends over 16 amino acids. V gave up 1 base and J gave up 7 bases, with 19 bases separating them. CDR3 loop: CASSLFGEGGRVGYTF. CDR3 bases: TGTGCCAGCAGTTTATTCGGGGAGGGGGGGCGCGTTGGCTACACCTTC.

This CDR3 reads CASSVSRDLGDEQYF. The CDR3 DNA is TGTGCCAGCAGCGTATCCCGGGACCTAGGGGACGAGCAGTACTTC. This chain joins TRBV7-2 and TRBJ2-7; D is perhaps TRBD1 or TRBD2 (5 bases each). The germline V gene has CDR1 SGHTA and CDR2 FQGNSA. This CDR3 has 15 residues. Deletions cut 5 bases from V and 5 bases from J, with 19 bases between.

The chain links TRBV10-3 to TRBJ1-4; D gene ambiguous. The germline V and J ends were trimmed by 0 bases and 8 bases, with 16 bases remaining between them. The CDR3 is 16 residues long. Germline loops: CDR1 ENHRY, CDR2 SYGVKD. CDR3 residues: CAISESYPPRREKLFF. In nucleotides, the CDR3 is TGTGCCATCAGTGAGTCGTATCCTCCCAGAAGGGAAAAACTGTTTTTT.

The chain couples TRBV4-3 to TRBJ2-7; 7 bases agree with TRBD1. From germline, CDR1 is LGHNA and CDR2 YSLEER. The CDR3 spans 14 residues. Unmatched junction bases numbered 4, after V lost 3 bases and J lost 2 bases. The CDR3 nucleotides read TGCGCCAGCAGCCACTCAGGGGGAACCTACGAGCAGTACTTC. It yields the protein CASSHSGGTYEQYF.

This clone showed up just once. The CDR3 here is CASSSTTDTQYF. The CDR3 DNA reads TGTGCCAGCAGTTCCACGACAGATACGCAGTATTTT. The gene calls are TRBV6-6 and TRBJ2-3; D is ambiguous. The CDR3 runs to 12 residues. Trimming shortened V by 4 bases and J by 3 bases, and 5 bases separated the two germline ends. CDR1 is MNHNY, CDR2 SVGAGI, per germline (reference sequence).

V is TRBV20-1 and J is TRBJ1-1; D is ambiguous. The length of the CDR3 is 11 residues. Germline loops: CDR1 DFQATT, CDR2 SNEGSKA (reference sequence). The V end lost 2 bases, the J end lost 2 bases, and 3 bases lay between the germline ends. The DNA of the CDR3 is TGCAGTGCTAGACAAAACACTGAAGCTTTCTTT. Its translation: CSARQNTEAFF.

This chain links TRBV14 with TRBJ2-5; 12 nucleotides match TRBD1. The J segment lost 1 base and the V segment lost 4 bases, leaving 4 bases of the junction unmatched. The CDR3 extends over 16 amino acids. Germline loops: CDR1 SGHDN, CDR2 FVKESK. The CDR3 reads CASSRWDRGPQETQYF. The DNA of the CDR3 is TGTGCCAGCAGCCGATGGGACAGGGGGCCCCAAGAGACCCAGTACTTC.